The clone carrying this T cell receptor (beta chain) has just a few counts. Its antigen is as yet unknown. Original data processing: A per-sample median of about 96,000 TCRs was observed, with counts ranging from roughly 23,224 to 750,000. MiXCR was run by TCRdb on the RACE reads, yielding one entry per CDR3 protein. Here the V and J calls rest on TCRdb's processing, not on the authors' analysis. The table includes about 45,000 distinct CDR3 sequences, around 3.6% detected once. These data come from a study of human T cells and chemical hapten exposure. For the study at large: TCR yields differed between samples (mainly from small differences in pooled library volume).

Germline V lookup: CDR1 KGHSH, CDR2 LQKENI. The V gene lost 1 base and the J gene lost 4 bases, with 14 bases spanning the gap. The CDR3 contains 17 residues. The time point here: healthy volunteer bleed at 6 weeks. Unseparated into fractions, whole blood served as the source from which total RNA was extracted. Study conclusions and caveats: TCRs whose frequency exceeded 1 in 1000 remained the same following DPC sensitization.

Sequencing was carried out using whole blood. The TCR was taken from a human donor in good health. Some clones in this sample may be carry-over from other donors' samples. V usage is TRBV18 and J usage is TRBJ2-6; a possible D gene is TRBD2 (5 bases). The CDR3 DNA reads TGTGCCAGCTCACCACTGGGAACTAGTTCCGGGGCCAACGTCCTGACTTTC. Translated, it gives CASSPLGTSSGANVLTF.